This T cell receptor beta chain is drawn from a study of molecular identifiers for immune sequencing clone quantification (dated by TCRdb to the late 2010s). Background on the whole study: For a replicate experiment, RNA from roughly 18,000 or 92,000 naive CD8 T cells was divided into five aliquots, and four of the five aliquots were sequenced. This methods study used CD8 T cells to benchmark TCR RNA copy counting and molecular-identifier clustering-based TCR repertoire sequencing (MIDCIRS). The full study reports these points: In CMV-specific effector cells, over 97% of molecules were held by clones above 20 RNA copies, whereas under 1% of molecules were held by such clones in naive cells. The naive libraries included spiked-in Jurkat TCR RNA (around 10 copies' worth), and this RNA is not part of the donor repertoire. Modeling indicated approximately 3 TCR RNA copies recovered per cell, compared with about ten by digital PCR, which implies a capture efficiency of approximately 30%. Without barcode sub-clustering, chimeric consensus sequences inflated TCR diversity; chimeras reached as high as 47%. The sizes of highly expanded clones could end up underestimated when identical TCR molecules share a barcode. Spiked-in Jurkat TCR RNA equal to a single cell's worth was reported to be detectable even within one million naive CD8 T cells.

The library was obtained by PCR. Sequencing instrument: Illumina HiSeq 4000. Bulk TCR libraries were made following a previously described method, with the TCR primers given in Table S5. The Qiagen AllPrep DNA/RNA kit was used to purify total RNA. Before analysis, reads from multiple sequencing runs of one library were combined. On the authors' methods: Reads were retained only if an exact TCR constant sequence was present, and the retained reads were trimmed to 150 nt and grouped according to their 12-nt molecular barcodes. Within each barcode group, reads were sub-clustered at a 15% Levenshtein threshold, and quality-weighted consensus sequences were built per RNA molecule. Non-functional sequences were filtered out, along with any lower-count sequence sitting one edit away from another sequence. On the basis of fitting two negative binomial distributions, barcode sub-clusters with fewer than 20% of the maximum read count were discarded. In-frame beta chains were kept once TCRdb had trimmed the public reads at Q25 with fastp and called clones with MiXCR. Every entry covers one CDR3 protein and lists the most common genes and DNA from its rows. The V and J calls were not made by the authors but by TCRdb's processing. This sample lists just under 65,000 distinct CDR3 sequences; around 17% were detected once. The ten largest clones take up under 1.5% of the sample.

The CDR3 sequence holds 14 residues, the cysteine and phenylalanine included. Just the 42-base CDR3 DNA is kept, in frame starting at base 1. The germline V gene encodes CDR1 SGDLS and CDR2 YYNGEE. Trimming at the junction amounts to 4 bases on V and 1 base on J, and the germline ends lie 11 bases apart. This clonotype has ten or more counts. This clone's antigen is unknown. Base qualities are not at hand, and no much larger clone is one base apart. Libraries of naive CD8 T cells were generated from around 20,000 to 1,000,000 sorted cells, with 10%, 30% or 50% of the purified RNA used. Naive CD8 T cells were FACS-sorted as CD8+CD4-CCR7+CD45RA+ on a BD FACSAria II into RLT Plus buffer. To test detection sensitivity, Jurkat RNA equivalent to under 12 TCR copies was spiked into samples of about 17,000-1,100,000 naive CD8 T cells. Enrichment of CD8 T cells was done with RosetteSep CD8+ T Cell Enrichment Cocktail plus Ficoll-Paque, and ACK red cell lysis came afterward.

The sequence links TRBV9 to TRBJ1-1, and possibly TRBD1, on 5 matching bases. Sequencing used naive CD8+ T cells from blood, with Jurkat cell RNA spiked in. The meaning of the sample's cell subset or site label: FACS-sorted CD8+CD4-CCR7+CD45RA+ naive T cells. The TCR comes from a human donor in good health. Some libraries in this study had Jurkat cell RNA spiked in. The base sequence is TGTGCCAGCAGCACGGGACGGGGGAACACTGAAGCTTTCTTT. Its protein reads: CASSTGRGNTEAFF. Here the CDR3 is joined to the reference TRBV9 and TRBJ1-1 genes, and the full variable domain is: DSGVTQTPKHLITATGQRVTLRCSPRSGDLSVYWYQQSLDQGLQFLIQYYNGEERAKGNILERFSAQQFPDLHSELNLSSLELGDSALYFCASSTGRGNTEAFFGQGTRLTVV.